This T cell receptor beta chain appears in the sequencing data of a study of blood T cell repertoires in COVID-19. About the research overall: Samples came from the United States, Italy and Spain, spanning acute and convalescent COVID-19. PBMCs, B-cell-depleted T cells, or T cells provided the cDNA or gDNA that made up the material.

After removal of 5 bases from V and 7 bases from J, the junction contained 4 bases not matched to a gene. Germline V gene data show CDR1 as PRHDT and CDR2 as FYEKMQ (reference sequence). CDR3 length: 13 amino acids. Study processing details: Scientists estimated how many nucleated cells there were by amplifying reference gene primers. TCRdb's copy holds only in-frame clones and misses some; the assay was immunoSEQ multiplex PCR. The V and J calls and clone size are taken from that table; D and trimming were inferred from the DNA. This sample has over 250,000 clones, with around 89% found just once. The sequence came from a woman in her 40s who had recovered from COVID-19. The V gene is TRBV13, the J gene TRBJ2-2; 7 bases map to TRBD1. Sequencing was carried out using peripheral blood. CDR3 DNA sequence: TGTGCCAGCAGCCTTGCAGGGGGCGGGGAGCTGTTTTTT. Residues: CASSLAGGGELFF. The full variable domain, with the rest looked up from reference TRBV13 and TRBJ2-2, is AAGVIQSPRHLIKEKRETATLKCYPIPRHDTVYWYQQGPGQDPQFLISFYEKMQSDKGSIPDRFSAQQFSDYHSELNMSSLELGDSALYFCASSLAGGGELFFGEGSRLTVL.